This paragraph covers one T cell receptor beta chain sequence. This sample is drawn from a study of blood T cell repertoires in COVID-19. Study background: T cells, B-cell-depleted T cells, or PBMCs provided the cDNA or gDNA that served as material.

This study enrolled people aged about 18 to 95 from 20 to 25 US geographic areas. The assay was immunoSEQ multiplex PCR, and TCRdb's table has in-frame clones only and misses some. The data contain roughly 280,000 clones, approximately 90% of them singletons. This sequence was found in a man between 40 and 49 years old who had been exposed to COVID-19. Input material: PBMCs or T cells enriched from blood (not recorded which).

CDR3 sequence: CAWTAGTGGEKLFF. Here the CDR3 DNA reads TGTGCCTGGACCGCCGGGACAGGGGGGGAAAAACTGTTTTTT. V and J are TRBV30 and TRBJ1-4; 11 nucleotides match TRBD1. The V gene end was trimmed by 4 bases and the J gene end by 8 bases; junction bases not matched to a gene: 6. CDR1 GTSNPN and CDR2 SVGIG come from the germline V gene (reference sequence). This CDR3 has 14 residues.